The 10 T cell receptor beta chains presented below share a single source sample, sequenced in a study of shared clonotypes between healthy human individuals. The naive CD8 fraction comprised CD45RO-negative cells positively selected for CCR7 and excluded terminally differentiated effector memory CD45RA+ cells. Sequencing was performed with immunoSEQ multiplex PCR; in TCRdb, only in-frame clones are kept and a portion is missing. Counted here are more than 550,000 clones, 92% occurring once; the ten biggest clones make up approximately 22%. The sample was naive CD8+ T cells sorted from blood. The receptors were gathered from a man in his thirties or forties in good health.

A single count supports this clone. At the DNA level, this CDR3 is encoded by other sequences in the same sample as well. This chain joins TRBV7-2 and TRBJ2-5, with unresolved D. Germline V lookup: CDR1 SGHTA, CDR2 FQGNSA. V was trimmed by 0 bases and J by 1 base, leaving 6 bases between them. CDR3 length: 14 amino acids. CDR3 region: CASSLAGFQETQYF. The CDR3 bases are TGTGCCAGCAGCTTAGCAGGATTCCAAGAGACCCAGTACTTC.

This chain connects TRBV11-2 to TRBJ1-3; tentative D call: TRBD1 (5 bases). Germline V gene sequence: CDR1 SGHAT, CDR2 FQNNGV. The CDR3 has 15 amino acids. V was pared by 4 bases and J by 5 bases, with 15 bases between. CDR3 nucleotides: TGTGCCAGCAGCTCCTTGACGCAGGGAAGAAACACCATATATTTT. The encoded protein is CASSSLTQGRNTIYF.

This CDR3 reads CASSQMSSPGSYNEQFF. The CDR3 DNA is TGTGCCAGCAGTCAAATGTCCTCTCCGGGGTCTTACAATGAGCAGTTCTTC. This chain joins TRBV7-6 and TRBJ2-1, with D perhaps matching TRBD2 (5 bases). The CDR3 consists of 17 residues. CDR1 SGHVS and CDR2 FNYEAQ come from the germline V gene. V lost 6 bases and J 4 bases, leaving 22 bases between the germline ends.

J is TRBJ2-7 and V is TRBV27; 9 bases fit TRBD1. This CDR3 has 15 amino acids. The germline V gene has CDR1 MNHEY and CDR2 SMNVEV (reference sequence). V shed 4 bases and J 4 bases; nucleotides not matched to a gene: 8. The CDR3 sequence is CASSSQTGGRYEQYF. The DNA for the CDR3 is TGTGCCAGCAGTTCCCAGACAGGGGGACGATACGAGCAGTACTTC.

The genes are TRBV11-3 and TRBJ2-5; possible D gene TRBD1, 6 bases. V was clipped by 5 bases and J by 4 bases, with 17 bases between them. The CDR3 has 15 residues. Germline CDR1 reads SGHNT; CDR2 reads YENEEA. For the CDR3, the DNA is TGTGCCAGCAGCCTCAGAGCCAGGGGTGCAGAGACCCAGTACTTC. Translation: CASSLRARGAETQYF. Together with reference TRBV11-3 and TRBJ2-5, the CDR3 gives the full variable domain: EAGVVQSPRYKIIEKKQPVAFWCNPISGHNTLYWYLQNLGQGPELLIRYENEEAVDDSQLPKDRFSAERLKGVDSTLKIQPAELGDSAVYLCASSLRARGAETQYFGPGTRLLVL.

The rearrangement joins TRBV10-1 to TRBJ2-2; 8 positions match TRBD1. Germline V gene data show CDR1 as WNHNN and CDR2 as SYGVQD (reference sequence). V shed 5 bases, J shed 0 bases, and the junction held 2 bases outside the gene matches. This CDR3 is 15 amino acids long. The CDR3, as DNA: TGCGCCAGCAGTTACAGGGGGACGAACACCGGGGAGCTGTTTTTT. Its protein product is CASSYRGTNTGELFF.

The chain has TRBV7-8 and TRBJ2-1; no clear D gene. This CDR3 contains 16 residues. V lost 1 base and J lost 0, with 10 bases in between. The germline gives CDR1 SGHVS, CDR2 FQNEAQ. The CDR3: CASSLEVVSSYNEQFF. CDR3 sequence (DNA): TGTGCCAGCAGCTTAGAGGTGGTAAGCTCCTACAATGAGCAGTTCTTC.

This rearrangement joins TRBV6-1 to TRBJ2-3; 11 bases match TRBD2. V gave up 9 bases and J gave up 4 bases; unmatched junction bases: 9. The CDR3 consists of 15 residues. Germline CDR1 MNHNS, CDR2 SASEGT. CDR3 sequence: CASPPLAGGADTQYF. In DNA, the CDR3 is TGTGCCAGTCCCCCTCTAGCGGGAGGAGCAGATACGCAGTATTTT.

The chain couples TRBV9 to TRBJ2-7, with D perhaps matching TRBD1 (5 bases). Germline V gene sequence: CDR1 SGDLS, CDR2 YYNGEE. V was trimmed by 0 bases and J by 3 bases, leaving 10 bases between them. The CDR3 runs to 14 residues. The DNA of the CDR3 is TGTGCCAGCAGCGTAGCAGGGTATAGCTACGAGCAGTACTTC. Its protein product is CASSVAGYSYEQYF.

The sample holds a few counts of this clone. Here the CDR3 DNA reads TGTGCCAGCAGTCATAGCGGGAATGAGCAGTTCTTC. This encodes CASSHSGNEQFF. The chain links TRBV7-6 to TRBJ2-1, with TRBD2 identical over 7 bases. The germline gives CDR1 SGHVS, CDR2 FNYEAQ. The ends lost 6 bases at V and 7 bases at J; junction bases unmatched: 3. The CDR3 is 12 residues long.